This T cell receptor (beta chain) was sequenced in a study of spatial heterogeneity in lung cancer. Overall study: Each time, sequencing found more beta-chain sequences than alpha-chain sequences.

Stated time point: sample taken at primary tumor resection. TCRs were sequenced from unsorted whole RNA of tumor, nontumor lung or PBMC. The donors, approximately 66 patients with untreated early-stage non-small cell lung cancer, provided the samples. Germline V CDR1 and CDR2: MNHEY, SMNVEV (reference sequence). V lost 6 bases and J lost 6, with 4 bases in between. CDR3 length equals 10 residues. Each TCR cDNA molecule bore a unique molecular identifier. One entry per CDR3 protein, called by TCRdb with MiXCR from the 5' RACE reads. The data show roughly 10,000 distinct CDR3 sequences, around 24% seen once. This clonotype is categorized as medium-sized.

The chain uses TRBV27 and TRBJ2-3; no clear D gene. The source of this sequence is a female donor with early-stage non-small cell lung cancer. The specimen was PBMCs, collected at surgery. CDR3 coding DNA: TGTGCCAGCAGGCGCGATACGCAGTATTTT. It specifies CASRRDTQYF.